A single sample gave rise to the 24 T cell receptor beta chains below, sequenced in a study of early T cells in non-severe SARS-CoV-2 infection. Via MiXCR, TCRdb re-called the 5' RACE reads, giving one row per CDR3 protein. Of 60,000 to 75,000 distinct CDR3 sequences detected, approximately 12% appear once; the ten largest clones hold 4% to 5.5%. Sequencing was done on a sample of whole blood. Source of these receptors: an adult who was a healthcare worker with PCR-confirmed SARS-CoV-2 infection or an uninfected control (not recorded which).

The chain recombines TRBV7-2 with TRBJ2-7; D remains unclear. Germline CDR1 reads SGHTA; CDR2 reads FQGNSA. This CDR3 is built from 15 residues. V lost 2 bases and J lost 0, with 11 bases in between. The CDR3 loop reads CASSLRGGSSYEQYF. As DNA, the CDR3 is TGTGCCAGCAGCTTAAGAGGCGGCAGCTCCTACGAGCAGTACTTC.

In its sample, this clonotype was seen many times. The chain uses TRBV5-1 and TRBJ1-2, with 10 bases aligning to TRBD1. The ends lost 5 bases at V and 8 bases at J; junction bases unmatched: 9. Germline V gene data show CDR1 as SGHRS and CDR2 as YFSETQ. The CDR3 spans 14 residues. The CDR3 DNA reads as TGCGCCAGCAGGGTCGACAGGGGGCAGCGAGGCTACACCTTC. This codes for CASRVDRGQRGYTF.

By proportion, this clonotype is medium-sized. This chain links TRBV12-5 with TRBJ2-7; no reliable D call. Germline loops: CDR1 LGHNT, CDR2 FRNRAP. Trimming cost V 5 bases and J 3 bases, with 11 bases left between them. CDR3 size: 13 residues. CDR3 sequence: CASGLGLLYEQYF. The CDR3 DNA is TGTGCTAGTGGTCTCGGGCTCCTCTACGAGCAGTACTTC.

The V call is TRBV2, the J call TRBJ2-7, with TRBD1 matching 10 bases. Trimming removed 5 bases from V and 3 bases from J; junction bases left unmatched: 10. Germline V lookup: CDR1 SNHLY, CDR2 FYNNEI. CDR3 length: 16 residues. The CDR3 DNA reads TGTGCCAGCAGTTCTTTCCGGGACAGGGGTATCTACGAGCAGTACTTC. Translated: CASSSFRDRGIYEQYF.

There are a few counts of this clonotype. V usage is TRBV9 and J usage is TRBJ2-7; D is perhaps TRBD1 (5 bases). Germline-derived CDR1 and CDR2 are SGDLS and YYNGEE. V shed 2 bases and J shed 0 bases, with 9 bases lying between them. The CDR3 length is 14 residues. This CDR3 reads CASSVRANSYEQYF. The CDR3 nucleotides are TGTGCCAGCAGCGTCAGGGCTAACTCCTACGAGCAGTACTTC.

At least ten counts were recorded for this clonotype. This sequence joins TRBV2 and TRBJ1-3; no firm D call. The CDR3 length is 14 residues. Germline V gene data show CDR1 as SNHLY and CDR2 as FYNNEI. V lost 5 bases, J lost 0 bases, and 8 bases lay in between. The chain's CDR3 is CASSRSNSGNTIYF. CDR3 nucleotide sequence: TGTGCCAGCAGTCGGAGCAACTCTGGAAACACCATATATTTT. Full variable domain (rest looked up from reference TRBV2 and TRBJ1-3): EPEVTQTPSHQVTQMGQEVILRCVPISNHLYFYWYRQILGQKVEFLVSFYNNEISEKSEIFDDQFSVERPDGSNFTLKIRSTKLEDSAMYFCASSRSNSGNTIYFGEGSWLTVV.

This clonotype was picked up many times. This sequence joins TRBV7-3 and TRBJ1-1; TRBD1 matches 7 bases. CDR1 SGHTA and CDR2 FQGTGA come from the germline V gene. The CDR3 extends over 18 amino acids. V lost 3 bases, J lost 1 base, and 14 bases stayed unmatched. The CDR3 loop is CASSLGPADRSANTEAFF. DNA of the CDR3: TGTGCCAGCAGCTTGGGGCCAGCGGACAGGTCCGCGAACACTGAAGCTTTCTTT.

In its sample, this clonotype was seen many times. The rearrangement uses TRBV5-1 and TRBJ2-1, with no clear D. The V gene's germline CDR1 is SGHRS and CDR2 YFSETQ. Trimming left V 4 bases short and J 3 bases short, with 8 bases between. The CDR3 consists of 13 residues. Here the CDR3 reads CASSLGLYNEQFF. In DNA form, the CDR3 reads TGCGCCAGCAGCCTAGGTCTCTACAATGAGCAGTTCTTC. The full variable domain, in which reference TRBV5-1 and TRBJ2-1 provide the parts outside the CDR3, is KAGVTQTPRYLIKTRGQQVTLSCSPISGHRSVSWYQQTPGQGLQFLFEYFSETQRNKGNFPGRFSGRQFSNSRSEMNVSTLELGDSALYLCASSLGLYNEQFFGPGTRLTVL.

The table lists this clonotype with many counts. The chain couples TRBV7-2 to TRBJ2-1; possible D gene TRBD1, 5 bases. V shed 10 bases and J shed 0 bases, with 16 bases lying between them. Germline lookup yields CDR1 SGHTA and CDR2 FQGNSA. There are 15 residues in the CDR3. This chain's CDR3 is CATAWGLSSYNEQFF. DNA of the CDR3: TGTGCCACCGCCTGGGGCTTGAGCTCCTACAATGAGCAGTTCTTC. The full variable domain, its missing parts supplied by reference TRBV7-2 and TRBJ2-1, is GAGVSQSPSNKVTEKGKDVELRCDPISGHTALYWYRQSLGQGLEFLIYFQGNSAPDKSGLPSDRFSAERTGGSVSTLTIQRTQQEDSAVYLCATAWGLSSYNEQFFGPGTRLTVL.

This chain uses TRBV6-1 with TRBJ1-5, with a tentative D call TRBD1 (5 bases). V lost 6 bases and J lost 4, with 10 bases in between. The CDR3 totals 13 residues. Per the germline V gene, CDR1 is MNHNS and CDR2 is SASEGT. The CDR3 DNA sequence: TGTGCCAGCAGGGGGGACGGGAATCAGCCCCAGCATTTT. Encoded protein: CASRGDGNQPQHF.

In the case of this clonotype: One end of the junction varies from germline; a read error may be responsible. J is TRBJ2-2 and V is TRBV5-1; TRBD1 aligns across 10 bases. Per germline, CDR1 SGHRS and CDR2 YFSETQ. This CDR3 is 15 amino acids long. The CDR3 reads CPSSYWTGGTGELFF. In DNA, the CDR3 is TGCCCCAGCAGCTACTGGACAGGGGGCACCGGGGAGCTGTTTTTT.

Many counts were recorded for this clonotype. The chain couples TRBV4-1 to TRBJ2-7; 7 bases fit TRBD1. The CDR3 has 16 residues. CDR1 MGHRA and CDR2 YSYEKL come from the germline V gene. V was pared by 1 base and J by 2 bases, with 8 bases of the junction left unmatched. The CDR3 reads CASSQGALTGAYEQYF. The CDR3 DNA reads TGCGCCAGCAGCCAAGGCGCCCTAACAGGGGCCTACGAGCAGTACTTC.

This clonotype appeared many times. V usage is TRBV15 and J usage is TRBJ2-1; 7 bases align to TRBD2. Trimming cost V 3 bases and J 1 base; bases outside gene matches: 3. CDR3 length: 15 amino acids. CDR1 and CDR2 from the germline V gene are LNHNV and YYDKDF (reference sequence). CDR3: CATSSGGLSYNEQFF. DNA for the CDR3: TGTGCCACCAGCAGCGGGGGGTTGTCCTACAATGAGCAGTTCTTC.

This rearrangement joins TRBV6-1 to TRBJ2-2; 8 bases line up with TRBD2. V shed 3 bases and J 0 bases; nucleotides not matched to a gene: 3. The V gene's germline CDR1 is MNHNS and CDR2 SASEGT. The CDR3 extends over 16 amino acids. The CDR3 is CASSDLGLANTGELFF. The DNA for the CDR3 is TGTGCCAGCAGTGATTTGGGACTAGCGAACACCGGGGAGCTGTTTTTT.

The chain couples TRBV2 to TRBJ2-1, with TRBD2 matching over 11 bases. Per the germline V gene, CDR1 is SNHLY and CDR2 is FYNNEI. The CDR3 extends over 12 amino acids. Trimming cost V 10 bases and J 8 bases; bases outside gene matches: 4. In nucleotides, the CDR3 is TGTGCCACCGGGACTAGCGGTGATGAGCAGTTCTTC. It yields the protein CATGTSGDEQFF.

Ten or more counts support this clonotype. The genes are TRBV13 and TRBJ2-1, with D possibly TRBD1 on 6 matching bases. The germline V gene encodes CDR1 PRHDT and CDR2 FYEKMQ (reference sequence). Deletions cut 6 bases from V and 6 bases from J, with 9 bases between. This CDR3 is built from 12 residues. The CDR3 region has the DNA TGTGCCAGCAGAGAGGACAGCAATGAGCAGTTCTTC. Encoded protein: CASREDSNEQFF.

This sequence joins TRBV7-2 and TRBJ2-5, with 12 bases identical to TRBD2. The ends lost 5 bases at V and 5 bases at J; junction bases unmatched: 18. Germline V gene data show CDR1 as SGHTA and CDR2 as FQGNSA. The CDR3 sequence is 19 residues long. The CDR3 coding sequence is TGTGCCAGCAGCCGTCCGGGACTAGCGGGTGGGGTTTATGTCGAGACCCAGTACTTC. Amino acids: CASSRPGLAGGVYVETQYF. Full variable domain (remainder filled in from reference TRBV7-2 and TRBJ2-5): GAGVSQSPSNKVTEKGKDVELRCDPISGHTALYWYRQSLGQGLEFLIYFQGNSAPDKSGLPSDRFSAERTGGSVSTLTIQRTQQEDSAVYLCASSRPGLAGGVYVETQYFGPGTRLLVL.

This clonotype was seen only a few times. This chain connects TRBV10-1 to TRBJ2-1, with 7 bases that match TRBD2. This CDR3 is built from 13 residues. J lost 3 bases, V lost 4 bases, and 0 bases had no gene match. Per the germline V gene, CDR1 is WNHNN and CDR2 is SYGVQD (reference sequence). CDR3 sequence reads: CASSASGYNEQFF. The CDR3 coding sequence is TGCGCCAGCAGTGCTAGCGGCTACAATGAGCAGTTCTTC.

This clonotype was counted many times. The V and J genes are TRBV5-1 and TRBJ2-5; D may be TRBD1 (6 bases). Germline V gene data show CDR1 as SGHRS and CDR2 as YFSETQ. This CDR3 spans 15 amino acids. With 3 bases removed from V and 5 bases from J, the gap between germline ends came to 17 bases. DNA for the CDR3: TGCGCCAGCAGCTCAACAGGGTTGGATACGGAGACCCAGTACTTC. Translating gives CASSSTGLDTETQYF. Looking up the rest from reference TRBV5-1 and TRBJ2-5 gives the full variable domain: KAGVTQTPRYLIKTRGQQVTLSCSPISGHRSVSWYQQTPGQGLQFLFEYFSETQRNKGNFPGRFSGRQFSNSRSEMNVSTLELGDSALYLCASSSTGLDTETQYFGPGTRLLVL.

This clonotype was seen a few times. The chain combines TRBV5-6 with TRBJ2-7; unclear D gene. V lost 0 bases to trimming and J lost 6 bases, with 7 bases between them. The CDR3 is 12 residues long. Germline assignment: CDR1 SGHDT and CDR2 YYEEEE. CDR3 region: CASSLGLGEQYF. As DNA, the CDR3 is TGTGCCAGCAGCTTGGGCCTTGGCGAGCAGTACTTC.

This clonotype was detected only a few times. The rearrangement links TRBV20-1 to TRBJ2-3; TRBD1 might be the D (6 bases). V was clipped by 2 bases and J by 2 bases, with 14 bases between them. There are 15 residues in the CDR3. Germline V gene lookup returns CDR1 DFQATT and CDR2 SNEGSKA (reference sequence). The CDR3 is CSARSDRSITDTQYF. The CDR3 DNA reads TGCAGTGCTAGATCGGACAGATCAATCACAGATACGCAGTATTTT.

The CDR3 sequence: CASSGLIGGTTDTQYF. The CDR3 bases are TGTGCCAGCAGTGGACTGATTGGTGGGACCACAGATACGCAGTATTTT. This rearrangement joins TRBV27 to TRBJ2-3; tentatively, D is TRBD1 or TRBD2 (5 bases each). V was pared by 5 bases and J by 2 bases, with 17 bases between. The V gene's germline CDR1 is MNHEY and CDR2 SMNVEV (reference sequence). CDR3 length: 16 residues.

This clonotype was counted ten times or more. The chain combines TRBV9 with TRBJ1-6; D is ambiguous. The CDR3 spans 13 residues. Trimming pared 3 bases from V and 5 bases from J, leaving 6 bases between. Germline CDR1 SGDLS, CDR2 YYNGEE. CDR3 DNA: TGTGCCAGCAGCGCGAGGGATAATTCACCCCTCCACTTT. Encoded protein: CASSARDNSPLHF.

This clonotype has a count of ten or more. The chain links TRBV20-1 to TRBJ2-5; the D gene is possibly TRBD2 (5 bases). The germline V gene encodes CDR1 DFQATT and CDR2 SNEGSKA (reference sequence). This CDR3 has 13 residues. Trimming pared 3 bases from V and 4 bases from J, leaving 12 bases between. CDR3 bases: TGCAGTGCTAGGACTACTCTCCGAGAGACCCAGTACTTC. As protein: CSARTTLRETQYF.